This TCR beta chain was recovered during a study of blood T cell repertoires in COVID-19. The wider study: COVID-19 samples collected from the United States, Italy and Spain covered acute and convalescent phases. From T cells, B-cell-depleted T cells, or PBMCs came the material, which was cDNA or gDNA.

In the authors' methods: Amplification of reference gene primers was used by the study to estimate nucleated cell counts. Generated by immunoSEQ multiplex PCR, the TCRdb table keeps only in-frame clones and is missing some. V, J and clone size reflect that table, while D and trimming were determined from the DNA. The profile shows about 81,000 clones, approximately 89% of them singletons. CDR3 length: 18 amino acids. The sample taken for sequencing was peripheral blood. This rearrangement joins TRBV21-1 to TRBJ1-2. TRBV21-1 is reported as a pseudogene. This clonotype was sampled from a man aged 65 to 85 with active or convalescent COVID-19. The CDR3 spells CASSKEFQWPGRRYGYTF. CDR3 DNA sequence: TGTGCCAGCAGCAAAGAATTTCAATGGCCAGGGAGGAGGTATGGCTACACCTTC.